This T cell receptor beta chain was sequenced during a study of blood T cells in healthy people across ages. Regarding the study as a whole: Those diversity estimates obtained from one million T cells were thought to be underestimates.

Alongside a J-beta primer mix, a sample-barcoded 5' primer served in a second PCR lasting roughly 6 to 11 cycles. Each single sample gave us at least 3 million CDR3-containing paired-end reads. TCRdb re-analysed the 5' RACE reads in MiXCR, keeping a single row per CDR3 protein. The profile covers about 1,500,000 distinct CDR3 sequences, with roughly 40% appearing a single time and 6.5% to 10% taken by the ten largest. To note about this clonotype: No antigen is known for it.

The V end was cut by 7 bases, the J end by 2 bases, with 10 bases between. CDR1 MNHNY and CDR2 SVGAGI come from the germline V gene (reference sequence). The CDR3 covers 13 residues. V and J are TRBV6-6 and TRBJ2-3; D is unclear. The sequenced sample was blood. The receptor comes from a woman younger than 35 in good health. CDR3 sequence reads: CASNDDHTDTQYF. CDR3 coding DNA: TGTGCCAGCAATGACGACCACACAGATACGCAGTATTTT.